This TCR beta chain is from a study of T cells in Graves' hyperthyroidism and ophthalmopathy. Overall study: Peripheral blood was taken when the disease was first diagnosed, before any treatment began.

Trimming stripped 4 bases from V and 13 bases from J, with 10 bases between. CDR1 SQVTM and CDR2 ANQGSEA come from the germline V gene. CDR3 length: 9 amino acids. The CDR3 regions of TCR beta were amplified from RNA transcripts. A first-round RT-PCR of the TCR CDR3 used the HTBI primer set. TCRdb called the multiplex PCR reads again in MiXCR, with one record for every CDR3 protein. The table records nearly 750,000 distinct CDR3 sequences, approximately 36% of them present only once. Patients counted as stable if ophthalmopathy did not develop within 18 months. Study-wide results and limits: A model built on 13 V-J features separated ophthalmopathy from stable hyperthyroidism. Blood also contained most expanded thyroid clonotypes above 0.001.

Many counts were recorded for this clonotype. The target antigen is unknown. This clonotype originated in a middle-aged woman with Graves' hyperthyroidism. The sample was blood. V usage is TRBV29-1 and J usage is TRBJ1-2; the D gene is possibly TRBD1 (5 bases). The CDR3 coding sequence is TGCAGCGTTGCCAGGGAGCCCACCTTC. Residues: CSVAREPTF.